The 10 T cell receptor beta chains reported below all come from one sample, sequenced in a study of shared clonotypes between healthy human individuals. Method: immunoSEQ multiplex PCR; TCRdb's copy keeps in-frame clones and lacks some. The sample records some 240,000 clones, approximately 70% being singletons. The sample comprised memory CD4+ T cells sorted from blood. Subset noted: CD45RA-negative fraction. The receptor source for this set is a man aged 25-40 years in good health.

This sequence joins TRBV10-3 and TRBJ2-4; D could derive from TRBD1 or TRBD2 (5 bases each). The CDR3 loop spans 16 amino acids. Germline V gene sequence: CDR1 ENHRY, CDR2 SYGVKD. V lost 4 bases and J 0 bases, leaving 13 bases between the germline ends. CDR3 sequence: CAISGDQGPAKNIQYF. The CDR3 nucleotides are TGTGCCATCAGTGGGGACCAGGGACCAGCCAAAAACATTCAGTACTTC.

V and J are TRBV2 and TRBJ2-3; D is undetermined. The CDR3 contains 12 residues. CDR1 and CDR2 (germline): SNHLY, FYNNEI. Deletions cut 8 bases from V and 5 bases from J, with 11 bases between. CDR3 DNA sequence: TGTGCCAGCGGGTTTTCACAAGATACGCAGTATTTT. It is translated as CASGFSQDTQYF.

J is TRBJ1-1 and V is TRBV5-4; the D gene is possibly TRBD1 (5 bases). V was trimmed by 3 bases and J by 5 bases, leaving 17 bases between them. There are 15 residues in the CDR3. CDR1 SGHNT and CDR2 YYREEE come from the germline V gene (reference sequence). Here the CDR3 reads CASSSKTTGGTEAFF. The CDR3 region has the DNA TGTGCCAGCAGCTCCAAAACAACCGGGGGGACTGAAGCTTTCTTT.

The chain links TRBV28 to TRBJ2-3; possibly TRBD1 or TRBD2 for D (6 bases each). The CDR3 contains 15 residues. Germline values: CDR1 MDHEN, CDR2 SYDVKM. Trimming left V 3 bases short and J 4 bases short, with 14 bases between. CDR3 region: CASSFGGINADTQYF. The CDR3 bases are TGTGCCAGCAGTTTCGGGGGCATAAATGCAGATACGCAGTATTTT.

This rearrangement joins TRBV6-6 to TRBJ2-7, with D possibly matching TRBD1 (5 bases). With 11 bases removed from V and 3 bases from J, the gap between germline ends came to 11 bases. The CDR3 sequence is 11 residues long. CDR1 is MNHNY, CDR2 SVGAGI, per germline (reference sequence). Here the CDR3 reads CAAGRGYEQYF. The DNA of the CDR3 is TGTGCCGCAGGGCGCGGCTACGAGCAGTACTTC.

This clone was picked up a small number of times. The same CDR3 is also encoded by other DNA sequences in this sample. This chain links TRBV28 with TRBJ1-1; D uncertain. V lost 7 bases and J 2 bases, leaving 5 bases between the germline ends. The CDR3 has 11 amino acids. Germline CDR1 is MDHEN and CDR2 is SYDVKM. The CDR3: CASNGNTEAFF. The CDR3 bases are TGTGCCAGCAACGGTAACACTGAAGCTTTCTTT.

The V call is TRBV7-2, the J call TRBJ1-1; D gene ambiguous. V lost 9 bases, J lost 1 base, and 6 bases lay in between. This CDR3 spans 11 amino acids. Germline V gene lookup returns CDR1 SGHTA and CDR2 FQGNSA. This CDR3 is CASAQNTEAFF. The CDR3 region has the DNA TGTGCCAGTGCTCAGAACACTGAAGCTTTCTTT. Together with reference TRBV7-2 and TRBJ1-1, the CDR3 gives the full variable domain: GAGVSQSPSNKVTEKGKDVELRCDPISGHTALYWYRQSLGQGLEFLIYFQGNSAPDKSGLPSDRFSAERTGGSVSTLTIQRTQQEDSAVYLCASAQNTEAFFGQGTRLTVV.

This clone was detected only a few times. The J gene is TRBJ1-2, the V gene TRBV7-9; D may be TRBD1 (5 bases). Germline CDR1 is SEHNR and CDR2 is FQNEAQ (reference sequence). V lost 1 base, J lost 6 bases, and 15 bases lay in between. This CDR3 has 15 amino acids. This CDR3 is CASSLVSGAMDGYTF. CDR3 coding DNA: TGTGCCAGCAGCTTAGTGAGTGGGGCGATGGATGGCTACACCTTC. Drawing the rest from reference TRBV7-9 and TRBJ1-2, the complete variable domain is DTGVSQNPRHKITKRGQNVTFRCDPISEHNRLYWYRQTLGQGPEFLTYFQNEAQLEKSRLLSDRFSAERPKGSFSTLEIQRTEQGDSAMYLCASSLVSGAMDGYTFGSGTRLTVV.

V is TRBV6-6 and J is TRBJ1-2, with 9 bases fitting TRBD1. The germline V gene encodes CDR1 MNHNY and CDR2 SVGAGI (reference sequence). This CDR3 region has 14 residues. V lost 6 bases, J lost 4 bases, and 6 bases stayed unmatched. CDR3 residues: CASSPGQGRYGYTF. DNA of the CDR3: TGTGCCAGCAGCCCGGGACAGGGACGCTATGGCTACACCTTC.

The J gene is TRBJ2-7, the V gene TRBV30; D gene ambiguous. V lost 2 bases and J 7 bases, leaving 9 bases between the germline ends. Germline CDR1 and CDR2: GTSNPN and SVGIG (reference sequence). This CDR3 comprises 11 residues. The CDR3 reads CAWSLGPEQYF. The DNA for the CDR3 is TGTGCCTGGAGTCTTGGGCCGGAGCAGTACTTC.